The 31 T cell receptor beta chains in this list originate from one sample, sequenced in a study of response to subunit inactivated influenza vaccine. MiXCR, run by TCRdb on the RT-PCR reads, gives a single entry per CDR3 protein. The data contain roughly 650,000 distinct CDR3 sequences, 14% of them singletons. The sample here was PBMCs from blood, taken around two weeks before vaccination. The receptors come from a man in his fifties who received an inactivated influenza vaccine.

The gene calls are TRBV10-3 and TRBJ1-2; no reliable D call. V was clipped by 4 bases and J by 0 bases, with 6 bases between them. This CDR3 region has 13 residues. CDR1 and CDR2 from the germline V gene are ENHRY and SYGVKD. The CDR3 bases are TGTGCCATCAGTGCCGTGACTAACTATGGCTACACCTTC. Its protein is CAISAVTNYGYTF.

The chain is built from TRBV7-8 and TRBJ2-2; TRBD2 is a possible D gene (7 bases). V lost 1 base and J 6 bases, leaving 9 bases between the germline ends. The germline V gene has CDR1 SGHVS and CDR2 FQNEAQ. CDR3 length equals 14 residues. This CDR3 reads CASSLVGGPGELFF. CDR3 DNA sequence: TGTGCCAGCAGCTTAGTCGGGGGGCCCGGGGAGCTGTTTTTT.

This clonotype was seen a few times. V is TRBV29-1 and J is TRBJ2-2; tentative D call: TRBD1 (6 bases). The germline V and J ends were trimmed by 5 bases and 1 base, with 14 bases remaining between them. CDR3 length: 15 residues. CDR1 is SQVTM, CDR2 ANQGSEA, per germline. The CDR3 spells CSVRRSRGNTGELFF. The CDR3 nucleotides are TGCAGCGTTAGGCGGAGCAGGGGGAACACCGGGGAGCTGTTTTTT.

The sample holds many counts of this clonotype. The rearrangement uses TRBV20-1 and TRBJ2-1; 10 bases map to TRBD2. Germline CDR1 and CDR2: DFQATT and SNEGSKA (reference sequence). CDR3 length: 15 residues. Trimming at V came to 2 bases and at J to 7 bases, leaving 8 bases not matched to a gene. CDR3 sequence (DNA): TGCAGTGCTAGACATAGTAGCGGGAGGTTAAATGAGCAGTTCTTC. Amino acid sequence: CSARHSSGRLNEQFF.

This chain uses TRBV24-1 with TRBJ2-1, with 7 bases fitting TRBD1. CDR1 and CDR2 (germline): KGHDR, SFDVKD. The CDR3 contains 16 residues. The ends lost 5 bases at V and 4 bases at J; junction bases unmatched: 10. The CDR3 here is CATSAKPGQRYNEQFF. In DNA form, the CDR3 reads TGTGCCACCAGTGCTAAACCGGGACAGCGATACAATGAGCAGTTCTTC.

This clonotype has just a few counts. J is TRBJ2-5 and V is TRBV19, with 8 bases lining up with TRBD1. The CDR3 is 14 residues long. The junction had 9 bases not matched to a gene; V was cut back by 6 bases and J by 6 bases. Germline loops: CDR1 LNHDA, CDR2 SQIVND (reference sequence). CDR3 loop: CASSGQGSRKTQYF. The DNA of the CDR3 is TGTGCCAGTAGCGGACAGGGATCGAGGAAGACCCAGTACTTC.

In this sample, this clonotype turned up many times. The V call is TRBV2, the J call TRBJ2-1; the match to TRBD2 covers 7 bases. This CDR3 is built from 15 residues. The ends lost 7 bases at V and 7 bases at J; junction bases unmatched: 13. Germline V CDR1 and CDR2: SNHLY, FYNNEI. This CDR3 is CASTPGGRSSNEQFF. CDR3 nucleotide sequence: TGTGCCAGCACTCCGGGCGGGAGATCGTCGAATGAGCAGTTCTTC.

This clonotype was counted between two and nine times. The V call is TRBV7-6, the J call TRBJ2-3; 7 bases align to TRBD2. The length of the CDR3 is 16 residues. Germline V lookup: CDR1 SGHVS, CDR2 FNYEAQ. The J segment lost 6 bases and the V segment lost 1 base, leaving 10 bases of the junction unmatched. The CDR3 DNA sequence: TGTGCCAGCAGCTTAGGATCGGGCGGGGGAAGTGATACGCAGTATTTT. It is translated as CASSLGSGGGSDTQYF.

V usage is TRBV29-1 and J usage is TRBJ2-1, with D hard to call. This CDR3 region has 10 residues. Trimming removed 4 bases at V and 6 bases at J, with 4 bases between. The V gene's germline CDR1 is SQVTM and CDR2 ANQGSEA. The CDR3 sequence: CSVAPNEQFF. The CDR3, as DNA: TGCAGCGTTGCCCCCAATGAGCAGTTCTTC.

The chain uses TRBV3-1 and TRBJ2-2; perhaps TRBD2 as D (5 bases). The CDR3 runs 12 residues. Germline assignment: CDR1 LGHDT and CDR2 YNNKEL (reference sequence). V was trimmed by 7 bases and J by 4 bases, leaving 7 bases between them. Here the CDR3 reads CASNEGTGELFF. The CDR3 coding sequence is TGTGCCAGCAATGAGGGCACCGGGGAGCTGTTTTTT.

This sequence joins TRBV10-3 and TRBJ2-2; no clear D gene. Looked up from germline, CDR1 is ENHRY and CDR2 is SYGVKD. V lost 4 bases and J lost 8, with 11 bases in between. This CDR3 is 13 amino acids long. CDR3 loop: CAISALYQGELFF. As DNA, the CDR3 is TGTGCCATCAGTGCCCTCTATCAGGGGGAGCTGTTTTTT.

This clonotype was detected many times. The chain uses TRBV20-1 and TRBJ2-7; D gene ambiguous. The CDR3 contains 15 residues. Trimming took 2 bases from V and 2 from J, leaving 16 bases between them. CDR1 and CDR2 from the germline V gene are DFQATT and SNEGSKA (reference sequence). The CDR3 spells CSARTNRLIPYEQYF. The CDR3 DNA follows: TGCAGTGCTAGAACCAACAGACTCATTCCCTACGAGCAGTACTTC.

This clonotype appeared a few times. The rearrangement uses TRBV5-6 and TRBJ2-4, with 7 bases matching TRBD1. This CDR3 contains 18 residues. Germline V CDR1 and CDR2: SGHDT, YYEEEE. Trimming removed 2 bases from V and 2 bases from J; junction bases left unmatched: 13. The CDR3 DNA follows: TGTGCCAGCAGCTTTCGCCTTACAGGGGTGTTAACCAAAAACATTCAGTACTTC. It is translated as CASSFRLTGVLTKNIQYF.

This clonotype has a count of ten or more. V gene TRBV25-1 combines with J gene TRBJ2-2; D call uncertain. CDR1 and CDR2 (germline): MGHDK, SYGVNS. The V gene lost 5 bases and the J gene lost 4 bases, with 14 bases spanning the gap. The CDR3 covers 15 residues. The CDR3 reads CASSPRATGTGELFF. In DNA, the CDR3 is TGTGCCAGCAGTCCCCGGGCCACGGGCACCGGGGAGCTGTTTTTT.

This clonotype came up a few times. CDR3 sequence: CASSQRGTGEGYTF. The CDR3 nucleotides are TGTGCCAGCAGCCAAAGGGGGACAGGGGAAGGCTACACCTTC. The chain carries TRBV3-1 and TRBJ1-2; TRBD1 agrees at 10 bases. V lost 2 bases and J lost 8; bases outside the gene matches: 5. The CDR3 is 14 amino acids. Germline V gene sequence: CDR1 LGHDT, CDR2 YNNKEL (reference sequence).

This clonotype was observed many times. V gene TRBV7-2 combines with J gene TRBJ2-7, with TRBD2 matching over 12 bases. The ends lost 5 bases at V and 4 bases at J; junction bases unmatched: 9. Germline-derived CDR1 and CDR2 are SGHTA and FQGNSA. The length of the CDR3 is 16 residues. CDR3 sequence reads: CASSTPTSGGFYEQYF. The CDR3 bases are TGTGCCAGCAGCACACCCACTAGCGGGGGGTTTTACGAGCAGTACTTC.

V is TRBV29-1 and J is TRBJ2-1; 10 bases are shared with TRBD2. Trimming cost V 8 bases and J 10 bases; bases outside gene matches: 14. From germline, CDR1 is SQVTM and CDR2 ANQGSEA. The CDR3 is 14 amino acids. The CDR3 loop is CSYLRGLAEGEQFF. In DNA form, the CDR3 reads TGCAGCTACCTCCGAGGACTAGCGGAGGGCGAGCAGTTCTTC.

This CDR3 reads CSAIEADRGTDTQYF. CDR3 coding DNA: TGCAGTGCTATTGAGGCGGACCGCGGCACAGATACGCAGTATTTT. V and J are TRBV20-1 and TRBJ2-3, with D uncertain. Trimming removed 4 bases at V and 1 base at J, with 15 bases between. This CDR3 spans 15 amino acids. Germline CDR1 is DFQATT and CDR2 is SNEGSKA (reference sequence).

This clonotype was counted between two and nine times. This sequence joins TRBV20-1 and TRBJ2-7, with 7 bases aligning to TRBD2. There are 12 residues in the CDR3. V lost 7 bases and J lost 1; bases outside the gene matches: 4. CDR1 and CDR2 from the germline V gene are DFQATT and SNEGSKA (reference sequence). DNA of the CDR3: TGCAGTGTCCAAGCGGGATCCTACGAGCAGTACTTC. As protein: CSVQAGSYEQYF.

This clonotype was seen at least ten times. V and J are TRBV11-2 and TRBJ2-2; weak D call: TRBD2 (5 bases). V was trimmed by 3 bases and J by 6 bases, leaving 20 bases between them. The CDR3 loop spans 17 amino acids. CDR1 SGHAT and CDR2 FQNNGV come from the germline V gene. The DNA for the CDR3 is TGTGCCAGCAGCTTCCTCTCTGGGTGGGAGACCGCCGGGGAGCTGTTTTTT. Protein product: CASSFLSGWETAGELFF.

There are a few counts of this clonotype. The rearrangement links TRBV20-1 to TRBJ2-1, with 14 bases lining up with TRBD2. Germline CDR1 reads DFQATT; CDR2 reads SNEGSKA (reference sequence). With 6 bases clipped from V and 8 bases from J, the junction kept 6 bases outside the gene matches. The CDR3 loop spans 14 amino acids. CDR3 sequence (DNA): TGCAGTGCCAGGGGACTAGCGGGAGTGGATGAGCAGTTCTTC. Encoded protein: CSARGLAGVDEQFF.

This clonotype was observed many times. The chain uses TRBV7-6 and TRBJ1-1, with a possible D match to TRBD1 (5 bases). The V gene lost 4 bases and the J gene lost 1 base, with 13 bases spanning the gap. CDR1 is SGHVS and CDR2 is FNYEAQ in the germline V gene. This CDR3 spans 15 amino acids. The CDR3 nucleotides are TGTGCCAGCAGCTCCAGCAGCGGGGGGAACACTGAAGCTTTCTTT. Translation gives CASSSSSGGNTEAFF.

This clonotype was counted a few times. The V call is TRBV4-3, the J call TRBJ2-2, with D unresolved. The CDR3 totals 18 residues. V was pared by 0 bases and J by 1 base, with 15 bases between. From germline, CDR1 is LGHNA and CDR2 YSLEER. Here the CDR3 reads CASSQEHRTSRNTGELFF. The CDR3 DNA sequence: TGCGCCAGCAGCCAAGAACATCGGACCAGCCGGAACACCGGGGAGCTGTTTTTT.

This clonotype was counted between two and nine times. V and J are TRBV11-3 and TRBJ2-1; 10 bases agree with TRBD2. Germline CDR1 SGHNT, CDR2 YENEEA. The junction had 2 bases not matched to a gene; V was cut back by 0 bases and J by 6 bases. The CDR3 has 15 amino acids. The CDR3 nucleotides read TGTGCCAGCAGCTTAGATAGCGGGAGGTCCAATGAGCAGTTCTTC. Translation: CASSLDSGRSNEQFF. Full variable domain (missing parts from reference TRBV11-3 and TRBJ2-1): EAGVVQSPRYKIIEKKQPVAFWCNPISGHNTLYWYLQNLGQGPELLIRYENEEAVDDSQLPKDRFSAERLKGVDSTLKIQPAELGDSAVYLCASSLDSGRSNEQFFGPGTRLTVL.

V usage is TRBV5-1 and J usage is TRBJ2-7; TRBD1 agrees at 7 bases. CDR1 is SGHRS and CDR2 is YFSETQ in the germline V gene. Trimming cost V 4 bases and J 4 bases; bases outside gene matches: 11. The CDR3 totals 15 residues. The chain's CDR3 is CASSTSGQPQYEQYF. The CDR3 coding sequence is TGCGCCAGCAGCACCTCGGGACAGCCCCAATACGAGCAGTACTTC.

The sample holds a few counts of this clonotype. V usage is TRBV4-1 and J usage is TRBJ2-7; 8 bases match TRBD2. Trimming cost V 0 bases and J 0 bases; bases outside gene matches: 4. This CDR3 is built from 16 residues. Germline CDR1 MGHRA, CDR2 YSYEKL. The CDR3 bases are TGCGCCAGCAGCCAAGATGAGCGGGGGAGCTCCTACGAGCAGTACTTC. Translation gives CASSQDERGSSYEQYF.

Ten or more counts support this clonotype. The chain combines TRBV15 with TRBJ1-6; TRBD1 might be the D (6 bases). Germline lookup yields CDR1 LNHNV and CDR2 YYDKDF (reference sequence). The ends were cut back, 0 bases at V and 7 bases at J, with 22 bases in the middle. This CDR3 is built from 19 residues. The CDR3 loop is CATSRDRTVPGVMNSPLHF. The CDR3, as DNA: TGTGCCACCAGCAGAGATCGCACGGTACCAGGGGTTATGAATTCACCCCTCCACTTT.

This clonotype was counted a few times. The chain is built from TRBV28 and TRBJ2-2; the D is unclear. Germline CDR1 reads MDHEN; CDR2 reads SYDVKM. Between the trimmed V and J ends, which lost 3 bases and 4 bases, there was a span of 12 bases. This CDR3 region has 15 residues. CDR3 sequence reads: CASSFRKQSTGELFF. The CDR3 nucleotides are TGTGCCAGCAGTTTCCGAAAGCAGAGCACCGGGGAGCTGTTTTTT.

V usage is TRBV12-3 or TRBV12-4 and J usage is TRBJ1-3; unclear D gene. The CDR3 spans 15 residues. The V and J ends lost 7 bases and 0 bases respectively, with 13 bases between them. The CDR3 loop reads CASILPVYSGNTIYF. The CDR3 DNA reads TGTGCCAGCATCCTCCCGGTATACTCTGGAAACACCATATATTTT.

V usage is TRBV7-2 and J usage is TRBJ2-3; D may be TRBD2 (7 bases). Trimming shortened V by 4 bases and J by 6 bases, and 17 bases separated the two germline ends. Per germline, CDR1 SGHTA and CDR2 FQGNSA. CDR3 length: 15 amino acids. The CDR3 nucleotides are TGTGCCAGCAGCTCAGTTTCGGGGGGCGGGGATACGCAGTATTTT. Translation gives CASSSVSGGGDTQYF.

This clonotype turned up a few times. The rearrangement joins TRBV29-1 to TRBJ1-6; D remains ambiguous. The CDR3 has 11 residues. The germline V gene encodes CDR1 SQVTM and CDR2 ANQGSEA. The CDR3, as DNA: TGCAGAGGTACTGGGAATTCACCCCTCCACTTT. It codes for CRGTGNSPLHF.